Ten or more counts support the clone carrying this TCR beta chain. The target antigen is unknown. The sample is drawn from a study of T cells after yellow fever vaccination. Study-level results: It was the secondary response that reached its peak faster, day 5 versus 15, but it was weaker.

TCRdb re-called the 5' RACE reads through MiXCR, storing one row per CDR3 protein. The sample includes some 320,000 distinct CDR3 sequences, 4.1% of them seen just once. The source material was PBMCs, sampled 5 days after the yellow fever booster vaccination. The clonotype was recovered from a man younger than 35 who received the YFV17D yellow fever vaccine.

The CDR3 loop is CASTRTGGAETQYF. CDR3 sequence (DNA): TGTGCCAGCACCCGGACAGGGGGCGCAGAGACCCAGTACTTC. The V gene is TRBV5-4, the J gene TRBJ2-5; 11 positions agree with TRBD1. This CDR3 has 14 amino acids. Germline V gene data show CDR1 as SGHNT and CDR2 as YYREEE (reference sequence). After removal of 6 bases from V and 4 bases from J, the junction contained 5 bases not matched to a gene.